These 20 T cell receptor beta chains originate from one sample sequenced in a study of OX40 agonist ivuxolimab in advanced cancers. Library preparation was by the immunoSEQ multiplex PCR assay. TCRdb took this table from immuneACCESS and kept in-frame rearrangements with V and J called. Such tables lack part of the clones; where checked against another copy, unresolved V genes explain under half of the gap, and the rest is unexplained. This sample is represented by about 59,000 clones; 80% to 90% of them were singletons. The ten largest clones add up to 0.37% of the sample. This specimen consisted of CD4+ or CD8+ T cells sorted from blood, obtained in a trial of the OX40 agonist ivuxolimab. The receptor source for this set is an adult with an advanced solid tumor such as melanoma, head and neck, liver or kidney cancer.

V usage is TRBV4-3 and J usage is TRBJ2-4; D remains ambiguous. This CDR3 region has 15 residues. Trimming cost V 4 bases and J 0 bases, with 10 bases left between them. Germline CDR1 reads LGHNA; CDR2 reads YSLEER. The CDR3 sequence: CASSRQYIAKNIQYF. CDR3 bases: TGCGCCAGCAGCCGGCAGTACATAGCCAAAAACATTCAGTACTTC.

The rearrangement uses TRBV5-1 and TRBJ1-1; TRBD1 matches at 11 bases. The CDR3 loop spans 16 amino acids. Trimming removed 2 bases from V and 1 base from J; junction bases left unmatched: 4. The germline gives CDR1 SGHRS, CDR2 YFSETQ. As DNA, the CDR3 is TGCGCCAGCAGCTTAGGGGACAGGGGGTCGAACACTGAAGCTTTCTTT. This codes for CASSLGDRGSNTEAFF.

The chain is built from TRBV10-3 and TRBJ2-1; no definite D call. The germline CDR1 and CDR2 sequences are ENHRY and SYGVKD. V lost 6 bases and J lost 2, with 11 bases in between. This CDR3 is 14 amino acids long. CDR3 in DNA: TGTGCCATCAGGGCAGCGCCAGCCTACAATGAGCAGTTCTTC. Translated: CAIRAAPAYNEQFF.

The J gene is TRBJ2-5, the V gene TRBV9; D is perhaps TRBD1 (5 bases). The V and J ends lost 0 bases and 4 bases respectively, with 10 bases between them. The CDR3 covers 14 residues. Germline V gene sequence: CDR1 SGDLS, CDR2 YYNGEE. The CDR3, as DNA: TGTGCCAGCAGCGTAGGCAGGGTAGGAGAGACCCAGTACTTC. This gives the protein CASSVGRVGETQYF. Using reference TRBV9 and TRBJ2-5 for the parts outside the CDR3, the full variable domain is DSGVTQTPKHLITATGQRVTLRCSPRSGDLSVYWYQQSLDQGLQFLIQYYNGEERAKGNILERFSAQQFPDLHSELNLSSLELGDSALYFCASSVGRVGETQYFGPGTRLLVL.

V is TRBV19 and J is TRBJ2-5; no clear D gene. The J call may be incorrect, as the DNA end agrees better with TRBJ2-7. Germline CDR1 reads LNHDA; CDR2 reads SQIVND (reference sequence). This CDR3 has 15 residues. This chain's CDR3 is CASSIPYIGAYEQYF. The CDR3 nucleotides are TGTGCCAGTAGTATCCCTTATATTGGGGCCTACGAGCAGTACTTC.

CDR3 sequence: CASSAPPGLGADTQYF. The CDR3 nucleotides read TGTGCCAGCAGCGCGCCCCCGGGACTCGGGGCAGATACGCAGTATTTT. V is TRBV9 and J is TRBJ2-3; the D gene is possibly TRBD2 (6 bases). Trimming cost V 3 bases and J 4 bases, with 18 bases left between them. The CDR3 covers 16 residues. The germline gives CDR1 SGDLS, CDR2 YYNGEE.

The CDR3 region is CASSADPSTYEQYF. The CDR3 nucleotides read TGTGCCAGCAGCGCTGACCCTTCCACCTACGAGCAGTACTTC. The rearrangement links TRBV9 to TRBJ2-7; no reliable D call. Germline-derived CDR1 and CDR2 are SGDLS and YYNGEE. The CDR3 runs 14 residues. V was clipped by 3 bases and J by 2 bases, with 12 bases between them.

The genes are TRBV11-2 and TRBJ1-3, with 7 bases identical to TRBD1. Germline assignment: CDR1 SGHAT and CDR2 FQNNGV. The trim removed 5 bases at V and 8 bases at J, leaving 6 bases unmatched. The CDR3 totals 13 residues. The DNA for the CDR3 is TGTGCCAGCAGCCTCGACAGGGCACACACCATATATTTT. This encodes CASSLDRAHTIYF.

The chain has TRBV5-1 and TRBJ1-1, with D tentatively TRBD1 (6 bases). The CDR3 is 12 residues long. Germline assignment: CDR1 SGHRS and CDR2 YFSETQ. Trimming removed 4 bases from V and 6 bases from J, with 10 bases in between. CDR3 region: CASSLQGSEAFF. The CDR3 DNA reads TGCGCCAGCAGCCTACAGGGTTCTGAAGCTTTCTTT.

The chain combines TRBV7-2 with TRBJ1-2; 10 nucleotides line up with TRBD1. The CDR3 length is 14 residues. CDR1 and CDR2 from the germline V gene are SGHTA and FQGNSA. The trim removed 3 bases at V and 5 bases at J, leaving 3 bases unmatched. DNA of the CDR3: TGTGCCAGCAGCTTCTTGGGACAGGGGTATGGCTACACCTTC. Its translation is CASSFLGQGYGYTF.

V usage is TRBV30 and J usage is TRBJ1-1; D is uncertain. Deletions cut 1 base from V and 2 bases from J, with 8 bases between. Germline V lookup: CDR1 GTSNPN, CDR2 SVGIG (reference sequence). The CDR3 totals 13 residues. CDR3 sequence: CAWSDSSNTEAFF. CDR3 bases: TGTGCCTGGAGTGACAGTTCAAACACTGAAGCTTTCTTT.

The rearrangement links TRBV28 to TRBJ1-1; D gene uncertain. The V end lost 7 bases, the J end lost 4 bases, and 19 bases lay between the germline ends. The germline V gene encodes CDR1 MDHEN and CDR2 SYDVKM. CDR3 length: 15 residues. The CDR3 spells CASTVGGREATEAFF. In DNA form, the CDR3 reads TGTGCCAGCACCGTTGGAGGCCGAGAAGCCACTGAAGCTTTCTTT.

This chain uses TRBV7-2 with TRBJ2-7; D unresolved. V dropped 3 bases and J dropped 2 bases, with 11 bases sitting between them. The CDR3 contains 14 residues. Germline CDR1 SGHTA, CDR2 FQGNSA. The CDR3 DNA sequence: TGTGCCAGCAGCTTGTGGAAAGACGCCTACGAGCAGTACTTC. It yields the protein CASSLWKDAYEQYF.

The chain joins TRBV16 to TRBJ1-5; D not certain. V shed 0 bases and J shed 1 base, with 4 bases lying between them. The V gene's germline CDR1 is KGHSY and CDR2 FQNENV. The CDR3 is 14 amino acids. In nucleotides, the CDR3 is TGTGCCAGCAGCCAATCGAGCAGCAATCAGCCCCAGCATTTT. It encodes CASSQSSSNQPQHF.

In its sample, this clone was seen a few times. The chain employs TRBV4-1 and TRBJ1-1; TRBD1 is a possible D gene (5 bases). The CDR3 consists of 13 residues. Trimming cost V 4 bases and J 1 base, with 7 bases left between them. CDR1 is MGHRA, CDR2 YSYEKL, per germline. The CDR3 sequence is CASSRGGNTEAFF. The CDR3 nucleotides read TGCGCCAGCAGCCGTGGGGGGAACACTGAAGCTTTCTTT.

This CDR3 reads CASSELGRLQETQYF. The CDR3 region has the DNA TGTGCCAGCAGTGAACTAGGACGGCTCCAAGAGACCCAGTACTTC. The J gene is TRBJ2-5, the V gene TRBV2; D unclear. V was shortened by 2 bases and J by 1 base, with 11 bases between the two germline ends. The CDR3 runs to 15 residues. Germline V gene lookup returns CDR1 SNHLY and CDR2 FYNNEI.

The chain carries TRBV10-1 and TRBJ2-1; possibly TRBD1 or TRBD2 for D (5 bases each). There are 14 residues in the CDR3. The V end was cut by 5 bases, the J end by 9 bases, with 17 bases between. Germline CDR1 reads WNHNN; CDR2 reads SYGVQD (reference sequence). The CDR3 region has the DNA TGCGCCAGCAGTCCCGGGACGGGGCTTGGTGAGCAGTTCTTC. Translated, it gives CASSPGTGLGEQFF.

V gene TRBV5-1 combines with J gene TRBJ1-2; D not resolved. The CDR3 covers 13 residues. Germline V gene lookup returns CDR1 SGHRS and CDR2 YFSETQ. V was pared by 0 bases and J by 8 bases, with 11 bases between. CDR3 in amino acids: CASSLDPGFGYTF. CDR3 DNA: TGCGCCAGCAGCTTGGACCCAGGATTCGGCTACACCTTC.

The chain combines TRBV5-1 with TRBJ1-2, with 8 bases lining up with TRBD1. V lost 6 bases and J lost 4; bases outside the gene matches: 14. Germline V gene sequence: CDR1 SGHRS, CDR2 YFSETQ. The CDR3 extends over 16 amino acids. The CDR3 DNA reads TGCGCCAGCACCCACACCTACGGACAGGGACCCTATGGCTACACCTTC. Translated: CASTHTYGQGPYGYTF.

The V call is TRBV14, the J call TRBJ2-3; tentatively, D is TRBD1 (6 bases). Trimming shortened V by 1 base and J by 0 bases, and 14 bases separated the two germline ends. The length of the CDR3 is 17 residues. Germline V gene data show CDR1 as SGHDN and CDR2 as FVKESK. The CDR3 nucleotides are TGTGCCAGCAGCCAAGCCTTGGGACACTATAGCACAGATACGCAGTATTTT. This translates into CASSQALGHYSTDTQYF.